The present entry profiles one TCR beta chain with its context. Its target is not known. The sorted-subset replicate PCRs were given 150 to 250 ng DNA, which is 30,000 or so T cell genomes. This table comes from immunoSEQ multiplex PCR, and its TCRdb copy is limited to in-frame clones, with some not included. Of more than 2 million clones listed, over 85% are singletons. The sample belongs to a study of shared clonotypes between healthy human individuals. On the study more broadly: The donors, a couple of women and three men, were aged 18 to 49. Study results and caveats: The study found approximately 5% of naive CD4 clonotypes shared across a few donors. Naive subsets tended to show greater estimated richness than memory subsets.

The CDR3 has 17 residues. Germline CDR1 reads MNHEY; CDR2 reads SMNVEV (reference sequence). V was shortened by 1 base and J by 0 bases, with 15 bases between the two germline ends. CD8 cells regarded as naive lacked CD45RO, were positively chosen for CCR7, and omitted terminally differentiated effector memory CD45RA+ cells. This receptor was taken from a young man in good health. Some clones in this sample may be carry-over from other donors' samples. Sequencing was done on a sample of naive CD8+ T cells from PBMCs. The chain is built from TRBV27 and TRBJ1-1; D is uncertain. The CDR3 nucleotides are TGTGCCAGCAGTTTATTCGGAGGCCTAGGAGTGAACACTGAAGCTTTCTTT. Translated, it gives CASSLFGGLGVNTEAFF.